This paragraph reports one T cell receptor (beta chain). As yet, its antigen is unknown. Primers: 60 Vbeta forward and 13 Jbeta reverse. Assay used: immunoSEQ multiplex PCR; TCRdb lists only in-frame clones, some missing. The sample lists approximately 210,000 clones, about nine tenths occurring once. The sample is drawn from a study of cytomegalovirus exposure and HLA in healthy donors. Overall study: Within the Caucasian-associated ancestry cluster were roughly 79% of the 398 genotyped donors.

Study outcomes and limitations: Among donors in an Asian-associated ancestry cluster, a later analysis reportedly found fewer N-insertions than the approximately 700-donor mean. Both high specificity and high sensitivity reportedly marked the classifier's diagnosis of cytomegalovirus status.

Sequenced material: PBMCs. The clonotype originates from a man aged 25-40 years in good health and CMV-seronegative.

The CDR3 loop reads CASTTAGGEQYF. CDR3 sequence (DNA): TGTGCCAGCACAACGGCCGGGGGCGAGCAGTACTTC. The chain joins TRBV27 to TRBJ2-7; weak D call: TRBD2 (6 bases). CDR1 and CDR2 from the germline V gene are MNHEY and SMNVEV (reference sequence). This CDR3 has 12 residues. V was clipped by 7 bases and J by 6 bases, with 13 bases between them.